This T cell receptor (beta chain) was recorded in a study of cytomegalovirus exposure and HLA in healthy donors. Germline trimming cut 6 bases from V and 1 base from J; bases unmatched to any gene: 12. This CDR3 region has 18 residues. The germline gives CDR1 SNHLY, CDR2 FYNNEI. 13 Jbeta primers and 60 Vbeta primers were used for the PCR. Sequencing was performed with immunoSEQ multiplex PCR; in TCRdb, only in-frame clones are kept and a portion is missing. In the table there are about 150,000 clones, over 70% of which are singletons. The rearrangement joins TRBV2 to TRBJ2-7; 13 bases align to TRBD2. Sequenced material: PBMCs. The TCR originated in a woman in her thirties or forties in good health and CMV-seronegative. CDR3 coding DNA: TGTGCCAGCAGCCTACGGGGGACTAGCGGGAACCGATCCTACGAGCAGTACTTC. It yields the protein CASSLRGTSGNRSYEQYF.